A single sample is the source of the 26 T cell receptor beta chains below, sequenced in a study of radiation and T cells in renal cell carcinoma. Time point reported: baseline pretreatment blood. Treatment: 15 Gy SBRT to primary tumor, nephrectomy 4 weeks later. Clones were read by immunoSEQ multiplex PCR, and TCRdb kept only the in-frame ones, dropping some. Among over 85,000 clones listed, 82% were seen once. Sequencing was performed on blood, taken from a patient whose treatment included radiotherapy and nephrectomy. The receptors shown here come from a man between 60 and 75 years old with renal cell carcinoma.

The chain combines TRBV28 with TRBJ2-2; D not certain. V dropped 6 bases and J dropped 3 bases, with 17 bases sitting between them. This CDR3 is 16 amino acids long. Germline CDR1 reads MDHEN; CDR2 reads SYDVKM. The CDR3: CASSGGTGPHTGELFF. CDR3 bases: TGTGCCAGCAGCGGCGGCACTGGTCCCCACACCGGGGAGCTGTTTTTT.

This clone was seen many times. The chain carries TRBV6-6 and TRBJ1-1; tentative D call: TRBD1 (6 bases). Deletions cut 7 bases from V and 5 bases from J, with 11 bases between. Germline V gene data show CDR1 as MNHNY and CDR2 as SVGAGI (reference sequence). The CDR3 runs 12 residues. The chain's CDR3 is CASKGEGTEAFF. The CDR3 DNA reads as TGTGCCAGCAAGGGGGAGGGGACTGAAGCTTTCTTT.

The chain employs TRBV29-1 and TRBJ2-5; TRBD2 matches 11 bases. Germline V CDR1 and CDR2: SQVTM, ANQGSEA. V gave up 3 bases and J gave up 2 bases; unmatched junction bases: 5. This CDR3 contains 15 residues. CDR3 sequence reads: CSVEVSGRVQETQYF. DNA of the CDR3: TGCAGCGTTGAGGTTAGCGGGAGGGTGCAAGAGACCCAGTACTTC.

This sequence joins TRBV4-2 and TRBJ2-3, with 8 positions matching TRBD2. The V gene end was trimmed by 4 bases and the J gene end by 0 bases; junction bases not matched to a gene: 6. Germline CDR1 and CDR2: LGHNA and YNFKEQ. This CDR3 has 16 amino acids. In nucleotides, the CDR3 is TGTGCCAGCAGCCCGTTGGGACTAGGCAGCACAGATACGCAGTATTTT. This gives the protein CASSPLGLGSTDTQYF.

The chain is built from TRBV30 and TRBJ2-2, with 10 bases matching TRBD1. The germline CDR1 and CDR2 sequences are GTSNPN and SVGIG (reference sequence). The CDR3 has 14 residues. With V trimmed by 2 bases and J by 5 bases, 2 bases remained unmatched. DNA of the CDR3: TGTGCCTGGAGTCTGGGACAGGGGACCGGGGAGCTGTTTTTT. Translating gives CAWSLGQGTGELFF.

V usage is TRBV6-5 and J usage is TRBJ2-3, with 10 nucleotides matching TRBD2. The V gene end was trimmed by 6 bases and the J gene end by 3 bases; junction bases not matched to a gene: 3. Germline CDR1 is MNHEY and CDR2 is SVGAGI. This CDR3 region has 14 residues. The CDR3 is CASSLAGETDTQYF. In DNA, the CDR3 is TGTGCCAGCAGCCTAGCGGGAGAAACAGATACGCAGTATTTT.

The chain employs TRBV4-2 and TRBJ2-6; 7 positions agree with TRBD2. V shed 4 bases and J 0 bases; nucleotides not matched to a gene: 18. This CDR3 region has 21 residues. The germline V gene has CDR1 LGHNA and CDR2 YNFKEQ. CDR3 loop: CASSREMAGGVGSSGANVLTF. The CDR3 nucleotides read TGTGCCAGCAGCCGCGAAATGGCTGGGGGGGTAGGGTCCTCTGGGGCCAACGTCCTGACTTTC.

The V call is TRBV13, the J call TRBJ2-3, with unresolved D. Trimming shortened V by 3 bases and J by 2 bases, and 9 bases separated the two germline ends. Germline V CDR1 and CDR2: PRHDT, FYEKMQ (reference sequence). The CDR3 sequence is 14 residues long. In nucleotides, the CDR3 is TGTGCCAGCAGCTTCGTAGGGTTCACAGATACGCAGTATTTT. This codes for CASSFVGFTDTQYF.

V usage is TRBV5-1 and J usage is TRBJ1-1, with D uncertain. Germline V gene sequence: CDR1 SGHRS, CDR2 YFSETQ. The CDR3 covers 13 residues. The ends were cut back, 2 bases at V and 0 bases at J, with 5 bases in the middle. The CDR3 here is CASSLELNTEAFF. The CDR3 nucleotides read TGCGCCAGCAGCTTAGAGTTGAACACTGAAGCTTTCTTT.

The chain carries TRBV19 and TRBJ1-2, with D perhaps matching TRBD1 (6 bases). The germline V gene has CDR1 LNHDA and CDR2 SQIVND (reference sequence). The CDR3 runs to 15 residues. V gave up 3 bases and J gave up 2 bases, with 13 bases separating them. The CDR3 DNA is TGTGCCAGTAGTATGCGGGACACCCGAAACTATGGCTACACCTTC. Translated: CASSMRDTRNYGYTF. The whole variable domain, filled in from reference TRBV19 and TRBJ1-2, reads DGGITQSPKYLFRKEGQNVTLSCEQNLNHDAMYWYRQDPGQGLRLIYYSQIVNDFQKGDIAEGYSVSREKKESFPLTVTSAQKNPTAFYLCASSMRDTRNYGYTFGSGTRLTVV.

DNA for the CDR3: TGTGCCAGCAGCCAAGCCGACAGCTCTGGAAACACCATATATTTT. This sequence encodes CASSQADSSGNTIYF. The chain recombines TRBV4-2 with TRBJ1-3; D might be TRBD1 (5 bases). The CDR3 is 15 residues long. The germline CDR1 and CDR2 sequences are LGHNA and YNFKEQ. The V end was cut by 1 base, the J end by 0 bases, with 7 bases between.

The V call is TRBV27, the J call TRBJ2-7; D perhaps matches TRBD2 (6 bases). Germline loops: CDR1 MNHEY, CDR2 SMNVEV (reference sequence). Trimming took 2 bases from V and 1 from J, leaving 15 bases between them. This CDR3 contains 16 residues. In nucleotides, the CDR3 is TGTGCCAGCAGTTTAACTTCTGGAGGGCCATCCTACGAGCAGTACTTC. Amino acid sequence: CASSLTSGGPSYEQYF.

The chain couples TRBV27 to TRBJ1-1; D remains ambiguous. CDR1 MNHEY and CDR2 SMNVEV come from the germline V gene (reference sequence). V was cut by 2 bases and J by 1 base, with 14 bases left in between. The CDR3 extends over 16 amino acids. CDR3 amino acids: CASSLLRGPRNTEAFF. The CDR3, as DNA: TGTGCCAGCAGTTTACTGCGCGGCCCCAGGAACACTGAAGCTTTCTTT.

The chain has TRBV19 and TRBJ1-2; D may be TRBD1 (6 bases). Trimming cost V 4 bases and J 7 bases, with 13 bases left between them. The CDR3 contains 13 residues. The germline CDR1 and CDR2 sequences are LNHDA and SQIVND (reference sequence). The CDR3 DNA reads TGTGCCAGTAGTAGAGGACAGACGGGTGGCTACACCTTC. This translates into CASSRGQTGGYTF.

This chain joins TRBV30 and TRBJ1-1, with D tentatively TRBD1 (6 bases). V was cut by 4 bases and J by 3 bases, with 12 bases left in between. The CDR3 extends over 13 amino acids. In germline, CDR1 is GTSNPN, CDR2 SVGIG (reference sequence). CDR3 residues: CAWTYRADTEAFF. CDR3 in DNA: TGTGCCTGGACTTACAGGGCGGACACTGAAGCTTTCTTT.

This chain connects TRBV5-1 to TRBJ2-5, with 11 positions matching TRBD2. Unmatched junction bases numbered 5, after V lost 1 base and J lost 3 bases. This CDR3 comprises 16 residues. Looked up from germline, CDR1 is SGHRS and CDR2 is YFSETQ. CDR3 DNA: TGCGCCAGCAGCTTGTTCGTACTAGCGGGAGAAGAGACCCAGTACTTC. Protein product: CASSLFVLAGEETQYF.

The CDR3, as DNA: TGCGCCAGCAGCTATGGGACTAGCGGGCCCTACAATGAGCAGTTCTTC. This encodes CASSYGTSGPYNEQFF. The chain employs TRBV5-1 and TRBJ2-1; 12 nucleotides line up with TRBD2. Trimming cost V 3 bases and J 2 bases; bases outside gene matches: 3. CDR1 is SGHRS and CDR2 is YFSETQ in the germline V gene. The CDR3 loop spans 16 amino acids.

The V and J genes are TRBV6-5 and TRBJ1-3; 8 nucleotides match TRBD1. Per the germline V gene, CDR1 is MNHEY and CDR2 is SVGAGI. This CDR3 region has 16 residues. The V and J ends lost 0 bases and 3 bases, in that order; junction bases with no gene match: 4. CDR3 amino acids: CASSYSTTGVGNTIYF. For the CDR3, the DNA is TGTGCCAGCAGTTACTCGACGACAGGGGTTGGAAACACCATATATTTT.

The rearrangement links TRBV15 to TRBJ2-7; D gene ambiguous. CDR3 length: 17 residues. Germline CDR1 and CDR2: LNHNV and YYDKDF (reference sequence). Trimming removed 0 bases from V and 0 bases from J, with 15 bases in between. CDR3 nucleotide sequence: TGTGCCACCAGCAGAGATGTGGTGCAAGGTTCCTCCTACGAGCAGTACTTC. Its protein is CATSRDVVQGSSYEQYF.

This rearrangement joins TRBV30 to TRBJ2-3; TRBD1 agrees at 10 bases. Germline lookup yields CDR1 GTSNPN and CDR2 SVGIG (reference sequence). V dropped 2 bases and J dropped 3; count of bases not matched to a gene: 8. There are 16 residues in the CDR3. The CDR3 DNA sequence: TGTGCCTGGAGTCCCATCCCGGGACAGGGGACAGATACGCAGTATTTT. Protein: CAWSPIPGQGTDTQYF.

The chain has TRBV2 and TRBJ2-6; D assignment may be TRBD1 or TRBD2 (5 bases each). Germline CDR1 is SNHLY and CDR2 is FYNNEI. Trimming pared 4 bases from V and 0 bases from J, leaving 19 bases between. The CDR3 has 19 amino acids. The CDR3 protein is CASSARPGTSGSGANVLTF. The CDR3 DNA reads TGTGCCAGCAGTGCCCGGCCCGGGACGTCTGGCTCTGGGGCCAACGTCCTGACTTTC.

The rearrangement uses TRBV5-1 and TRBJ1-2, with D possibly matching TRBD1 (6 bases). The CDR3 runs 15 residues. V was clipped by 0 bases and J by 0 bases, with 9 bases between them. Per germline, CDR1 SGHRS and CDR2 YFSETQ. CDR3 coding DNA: TGCGCCAGCAGCTTGGTCTGGGGGCCTAACTATGGCTACACCTTC. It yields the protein CASSLVWGPNYGYTF.

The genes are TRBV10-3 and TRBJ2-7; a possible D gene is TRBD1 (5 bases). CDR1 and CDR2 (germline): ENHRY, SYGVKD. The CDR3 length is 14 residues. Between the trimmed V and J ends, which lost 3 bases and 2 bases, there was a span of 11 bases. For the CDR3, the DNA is TGTGCCATCAGTGATCAGGGATCTACCTACGAGCAGTACTTC. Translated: CAISDQGSTYEQYF.

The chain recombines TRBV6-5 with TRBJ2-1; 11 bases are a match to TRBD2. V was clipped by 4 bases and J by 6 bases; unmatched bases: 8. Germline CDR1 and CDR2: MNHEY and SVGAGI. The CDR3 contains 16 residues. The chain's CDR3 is CASSSELAGVGNEQFF. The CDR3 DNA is TGTGCCAGCAGTTCCGAACTAGCGGGAGTTGGCAATGAGCAGTTCTTC.

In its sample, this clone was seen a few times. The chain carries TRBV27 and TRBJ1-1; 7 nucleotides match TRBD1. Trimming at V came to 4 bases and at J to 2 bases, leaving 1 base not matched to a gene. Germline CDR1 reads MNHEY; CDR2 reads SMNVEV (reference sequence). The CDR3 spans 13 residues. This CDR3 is CASSWTGNTEAFF. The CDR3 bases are TGTGCCAGCAGTTGGACAGGTAACACTGAAGCTTTCTTT.

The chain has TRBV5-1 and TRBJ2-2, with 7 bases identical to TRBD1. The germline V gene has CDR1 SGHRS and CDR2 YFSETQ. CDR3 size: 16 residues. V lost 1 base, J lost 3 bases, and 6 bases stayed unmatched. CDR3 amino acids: CASSLLGGYDTGELFF. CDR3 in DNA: TGCGCCAGCAGCTTGTTAGGGGGCTACGACACCGGGGAGCTGTTTTTT. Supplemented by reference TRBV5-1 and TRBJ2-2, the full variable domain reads KAGVTQTPRYLIKTRGQQVTLSCSPISGHRSVSWYQQTPGQGLQFLFEYFSETQRNKGNFPGRFSGRQFSNSRSEMNVSTLELGDSALYLCASSLLGGYDTGELFFGEGSRLTVL.